The present entry profiles one TCR beta chain with its context. These data are taken from a study of preoperative IRX-2 immunotherapy in early breast cancer. Profiling relied on immunoSEQ multiplex PCR, and the TCRdb table lists in-frame clones only, not all of them. The data show fewer than 25,000 clones, 70% to 90% seen once. Treatment: preoperative locoregional IRX-2 cytokine immunotherapy. This phase Ib study tested locoregional IRX-2 cytokine immunotherapy given before surgery. V lost 2 bases and J 6 bases, leaving 12 bases between the germline ends. The CDR3 has 15 amino acids. Per germline, CDR1 SGHTS and CDR2 YDEGEE.

This TCR derives from a human donor with breast cancer. The chain links TRBV5-8 to TRBJ1-6; the D gene is possibly TRBD1 (6 bases). The sequences come from tumor tissue, collected after IRX-2 immunotherapy. CDR3 DNA sequence: TGTGCCAGCAGCTTATTGGACAGTAGTAATTCACCCCTCCACTTT. This codes for CASSLLDSSNSPLHF.